This T cell receptor beta chain was captured in a study of blood T cells in healthy people across ages. General study findings and limits: Diversity was higher, and naive CD4+ cells more numerous, in long-lived donors than in aged donors.

Russia was home to the donors, healthy Caucasian individuals aged roughly 6 to 90. Sample-barcoded 5' priming and a J-beta primer mix drove a second PCR of 7 to 11 cycles. MiXCR, applied by TCRdb to the 5' RACE reads, yields one record per CDR3 protein. Of hundreds of thousands of distinct CDR3 sequences listed, roughly 30% are singletons. The CDR3 extends over 14 amino acids. The germline CDR1 and CDR2 sequences are SGHDT and YYEEEE. V was pared by 7 bases and J by 0 bases, with 14 bases between. At least ten counts were recorded for this clonotype. What it binds is not known. The specimen was blood. The sequence derives from a woman of 80 years or more in good health. The gene calls are TRBV5-6 and TRBJ2-7; D possibly corresponds to TRBD1 (6 bases). The CDR3 sequence is CASGDTLSSYEQYF. The DNA of the CDR3 is TGTGCCAGCGGGGACACCTTGAGCTCCTACGAGCAGTACTTC.